This T cell receptor beta chain came from a study of T-cell memory formation after mild COVID-19. Looking at the study overall: Largely, TCR clusters stayed within a single donor.

MiXCR, run by TCRdb on the 5' RACE reads, gives a single entry per CDR3 protein. The sample holds 100,000 to 150,000 distinct CDR3 sequences, over 15% seen once. V lost 1 base and J 0 bases, leaving 3 bases between the germline ends. CDR1 is GTSNPN and CDR2 is SVGIG in the germline V gene (reference sequence). The CDR3 consists of 12 residues. Only a few counts were recorded for this clonotype. The origin of this receptor is a man between 18 and 35 years old who had mild COVID-19 (a few samples of this study predate the infection). Cell type and time point are not known. The sample taken for sequencing was PBMCs or a T cell subset sorted from them (not recorded which). The gene calls are TRBV30 and TRBJ2-5; D uncertain. CDR3 sequence reads: CAWSGDQETQYF. CDR3 in DNA: TGTGCCTGGAGTGGGGACCAAGAGACCCAGTACTTC. The full variable domain, its missing parts supplied by reference TRBV30 and TRBJ2-5, is SQTIHQWPATLVQPVGSPLSLECTVEGTSNPNLYWYRQAAGRGLQLLFYSVGIGQISSEVPQNLSASRPQDRQFILSSKKLLLSDSGFYLCAWSGDQETQYFGPGTRLLVL.